Listed below are T cell receptor beta chains from one sample, sequenced in a study of cytomegalovirus exposure and HLA in healthy donors. Libraries were prepared by immunoSEQ multiplex PCR; TCRdb keeps only in-frame clonotypes and omits some of them. The table shows hundreds of thousands of clones, with around 79% occurring only once. Source material: PBMCs. These receptors all stem from a girl aged 2-10 years in good health and CMV-seronegative. The CDR3 runs from the conserved cysteine through the conserved F or W. Fields, in order: D gene, V gene, clone size, J gene, CDR3 DNA, CDR3 protein. The D gene is left open where the match is weak. The size field is filled for only some rows; it gives once, few, many or a size class.

TRBD2,TRBV5-1,.,TRBJ2-7,TGCGCCAGCAGCGTCGGGACTAGCGCCGATGAGCAGTACTTC,CASSVGTSADEQYF
.,TRBV10-1,few,TRBJ2-1,TGCGCCAGCAGTGACCTCGTAGGACTGGAGGTCAATGAGCAGTTCTTC,CASSDLVGLEVNEQFF
TRBD1,TRBV6-6,.,TRBJ1-5,TGTGCCAGCAGGACAGGACAGGCGTACGATCAGCCCCAGCATTTT,CASRTGQAYDQPQHF
.,TRBV15,.,TRBJ1-2,TGTGCCACCAGCACCCATCCTGGGGGCACTAACTATGGCTACACCTTC,CATSTHPGGTNYGYTF
TRBD1,TRBV9,once,TRBJ1-2,TGTGCCAGCAGCGTGTCGGGACAGGGGGTCCTCTATGGCTACACCTTC,CASSVSGQGVLYGYTF
TRBD2,TRBV2,.,TRBJ2-1,TGTGCCAGCAGACCTACTAGCGGGAGTAAAGATGAGCAGTTCTTC,CASRPTSGSKDEQFF
TRBD1,TRBV7-3,.,TRBJ2-5,TGTGCCAGCAGCTTAACAACAGGGGGTCGGCAAGAGACCCAGTACTTC,CASSLTTGGRQETQYF
.,TRBV5-6,few,TRBJ1-1,TGTGCCAGCAGCCTTCAAGCAGGGACTGAAGCTTTCTTT,CASSLQAGTEAFF
.,TRBV6-6,.,TRBJ2-2,TGTGCCAGCAGTTACACAATCCCAGAGAACACCGGGGAGCTGTTTTTT,CASSYTIPENTGELFF
TRBD1,TRBV13,.,TRBJ2-1,TGTGCCAGCAGCTTGTGGGACAGGGGGTTGGGTGAGCAGTTCTTC,CASSLWDRGLGEQFF
.,TRBV2,.,TRBJ1-6,TGTGCCAGCAGTGAAGCTGGGAGGGCGGGTTCACCCCTCCACTTT,CASSEAGRAGSPLHF
TRBD1,TRBV4-1,.,TRBJ1-1,TGCGCCAGCAGCCTCGGGACAGGGAACACTGAAGCTTTCTTT,CASSLGTGNTEAFF
.,TRBV2,.,TRBJ2-1,TGTGCCAGCAGTGAAGTTCGCTCAGGGGATGGGGACAATGAGCAGTTCTTC,CASSEVRSGDGDNEQFF
.,TRBV9,.,TRBJ2-7,TGTGCCAGCAGCGTAGCTGATCCGGGACTGACCTACGAGCAGTACTTC,CASSVADPGLTYEQYF
.,TRBV10-3,.,TRBJ2-5,TGTGCCACCAGAGGGGGGGCCTCCGAGACCCAGTACTTC,CATRGGASETQYF
TRBD2,TRBV11-2,.,TRBJ2-3,TGTGCCAGCAGCTGGGGGGGTGCCCGGGCAGATACGCAGTATTTT,CASSWGGARADTQYF
.,TRBV29-1,few,TRBJ1-1,TGCAGCGTTGAAGGTTTTCCGGGGGAGAAAAAGGCAAGCACTGAAGCTTTCTTT,CSVEGFPGEKKASTEAFF
.,TRBV5-6,.,TRBJ2-7,TGTGCCAGCAGCTTGGACAGTACCGAGTTCTACGAGCAGTACTTC,CASSLDSTEFYEQYF
TRBD1,TRBV11-2,.,TRBJ1-2,TGTGCCAGCAGCTTGACAGGGCATCTCGTCTATGGCTACACCTTC,CASSLTGHLVYGYTF
TRBD2,TRBV7-8,few,TRBJ2-1,TGTGCCAGCAGCCTCGGAGCGGGGGAGCAGTTCTTC,CASSLGAGEQFF
TRBD2,TRBV4-1,.,TRBJ2-1,TGCGCCAGCAGCCAAGCTGTGCGGGGGGGGTACAATGAGCAGTTCTTC,CASSQAVRGGYNEQFF
.,TRBV6-5,.,TRBJ2-2,TGTGCCAGCAGTTACATACAGGGTACCGGGGAGCTGTTTTTT,CASSYIQGTGELFF
TRBD1,TRBV2,.,TRBJ2-7,TGTGCCAGCAGCCAGGACAGGGAGAGCGAGCAGTACTTC,CASSQDRESEQYF
.,TRBV7-9,.,TRBJ1-1,TGTGCCAGCAGCGCCGACAGAAACATGAACACTGAAGCTTTCTTT,CASSADRNMNTEAFF
TRBD2,TRBV6-5,.,TRBJ2-1,TGTGCCAGCAGCCAACTAGCGGACGATTACAATGAGCAGTTCTTC,CASSQLADDYNEQFF
.,TRBV18,.,TRBJ2-7,TGTGCCAGCTCACCAAGGGGGACATCGGGGTACGAGCAGTACTTC,CASSPRGTSGYEQYF
.,TRBV2,.,TRBJ1-4,TGTGCCAGCAGTTGGGAGGGAAAACTGTTTTTT,CASSWEGKLFF
.,TRBV12-5,once,TRBJ2-5,TGTGCTAGTGGTTTAAAGGGACACGATCAAGAGACCCAGTACTTC,CASGLKGHDQETQYF
.,TRBV19,.,TRBJ1-3,TGTGCCAGTGACCAGGGGTATGGAAACACCATATATTTT,CASDQGYGNTIYF
.,TRBV2,.,TRBJ1-1,TGTGCCAGCAGGGAAATCATGAACACTGAAGCTTTCTTT,CASREIMNTEAFF
TRBD1,TRBV6-6,.,TRBJ2-7,TGTGCCAGCACCATTAGGGACAGAACCTACGAGCAGTACTTC,CASTIRDRTYEQYF
.,TRBV27,.,TRBJ1-2,TGTGCCAGTGCGAAATTTTGGGACACTGGCTACACCTTC,CASAKFWDTGYTF
.,TRBV6-5,.,TRBJ1-2,TGTGCCAGCAGTTACTCAGCCGCATCGGGATATGGCTACACCTTC,CASSYSAASGYGYTF
.,TRBV28,.,TRBJ1-6,TGTGCCACCCTACAGGGCACCCTCCACTTT,CATLQGTLHF
.,TRBV4-1,few,TRBJ1-6,TGCGCCAGCAGCCTTCAGGGATTTAATTCACCCCTCCACTTT,CASSLQGFNSPLHF
TRBD2,TRBV9,.,TRBJ2-5,TGTGCCAGCAGCGTTAGCGGGGGTCAAGAGACCCAGTACTTC,CASSVSGGQETQYF
.,TRBV7-9,.,TRBJ1-2,TGTTCCAGCAGCCCAACTGAGGGCCTCTATGGCTACACCTTC,CSSSPTEGLYGYTF
TRBD2,TRBV11-2,.,TRBJ2-1,TGTGCCAGCAGCCCGGGACTATGGCTGCCTTACAACAATGAGCAGTTCTTC,CASSPGLWLPYNNEQFF
TRBD1,TRBV18,.,TRBJ2-7,TGTGCCAGCTCACCTTTATCTGGGACAGGTTTGGGCGAGCAGTACTTC,CASSPLSGTGLGEQYF
TRBD2,TRBV5-4,few,TRBJ2-1,TGTGCCAGCGCACTAGCGGGAGGAGGCGAGCAGTTCTTC,CASALAGGGEQFF
TRBD2,TRBV28,.,TRBJ2-5,TGTGCCAGCAGTTTAAGGGGCGGGGGCCAAGAGACCCAGTACTTC,CASSLRGGGQETQYF
TRBD1,TRBV29-1,.,TRBJ2-7,TGCAGCGTTGAAGATCGGGGACAGGGCTCCTACGAGCAGTACTTC,CSVEDRGQGSYEQYF
TRBD1,TRBV2,.,TRBJ2-7,TGTGCCAGCAGTGAAATTTTCGTGGGACAGGGGGCCAACGAGCAGTACTTC,CASSEIFVGQGANEQYF